Listed below are T cell receptor beta chains from one sample, sequenced in a study of identifying expanded T cells in peripheral blood. TCRdb's copy holds only in-frame clones and misses some; the assay was immunoSEQ multiplex PCR. The table has about 130,000 clones, 86% seen once; the top ten hold more than 7%. Specimen: blood. Receptors were obtained from a person between 18 and 75 years old in good health. CDR3s include the opening cysteine and the closing phenylalanine or tryptophan. Size is stated for part of the rows, as once, few or many counts, or as a class when the clone is expanded.

v_call: TRBV4-2; j_call: TRBJ2-3; clone_size: once; cdr3_aa: CASSQARAVKRPDTQYF
v_call: TRBV11-2; j_call: TRBJ2-3; clone_size: .; cdr3_aa: CASSFGTSGVTDTQYF
v_call: TRBV11-2; j_call: TRBJ2-3; clone_size: .; cdr3_aa: CASSLTSGYSTDTQYF
v_call: TRBV7-9; j_call: TRBJ1-5; clone_size: .; cdr3_aa: CASSPDRFGNQPQHF
v_call: TRBV4-1; j_call: TRBJ2-1; clone_size: .; cdr3_aa: CASSQEPSGGGNEQFF
v_call: TRBV7-6; j_call: TRBJ2-5; clone_size: .; cdr3_aa: CASSPRAGDRGETQYF
v_call: TRBV11-3; j_call: TRBJ2-7; clone_size: .; cdr3_aa: CASSRGQKSTGPYEQYF
v_call: TRBV6-5; j_call: TRBJ2-7; clone_size: once; cdr3_aa: CASRPRDRGLSEQYF
v_call: TRBV9; j_call: TRBJ2-7; clone_size: .; cdr3_aa: CASSVGGNAYEQYF
v_call: TRBV6-5; j_call: TRBJ1-2; clone_size: .; cdr3_aa: CASRTGLGGYTF
v_call: TRBV5-1; j_call: TRBJ2-1; clone_size: .; cdr3_aa: CASSFSSGKEQFF
v_call: TRBV4-3; j_call: TRBJ2-7; clone_size: .; cdr3_aa: CASSQDLGSSYEQYF
v_call: TRBV5-1; j_call: TRBJ2-3; clone_size: .; cdr3_aa: CASSSAYTDTQYF
v_call: TRBV23-1; j_call: TRBJ1-5; clone_size: .; cdr3_aa: CAILFGNQPQHF
v_call: TRBV11-2; j_call: TRBJ1-5; clone_size: once; cdr3_aa: CASSGLQGAKQPQHF
v_call: TRBV6-5; j_call: TRBJ1-1; clone_size: once; cdr3_aa: CASSYRGRAFF
v_call: TRBV6-1; j_call: TRBJ1-1; clone_size: .; cdr3_aa: CASSLGLSNTEAFF
v_call: TRBV7-9; j_call: TRBJ2-2; clone_size: .; cdr3_aa: CASSSWGQGTTGELFF
v_call: TRBV10-2; j_call: TRBJ1-3; clone_size: many; cdr3_aa: CASSRDSSGNTIYF
v_call: TRBV9; j_call: TRBJ1-1; clone_size: .; cdr3_aa: CASSLYGMNTEAFF
v_call: TRBV5-5; j_call: TRBJ2-5; clone_size: .; cdr3_aa: CASSLGFGFQETQYF
v_call: TRBV6-1; j_call: TRBJ2-2; clone_size: .; cdr3_aa: CASSRTGGNGELFF
v_call: TRBV7-3; j_call: TRBJ1-2; clone_size: .; cdr3_aa: CASSQQGSKDGYTF
v_call: TRBV7-9; j_call: TRBJ2-7; clone_size: .; cdr3_aa: CASSLAGSSYEQYF
v_call: TRBV30; j_call: TRBJ2-7; clone_size: .; cdr3_aa: CAWTRAGEQYF
v_call: TRBV25-1; j_call: TRBJ1-6; clone_size: .; cdr3_aa: CASSDPEGSPLHF
v_call: TRBV27; j_call: TRBJ1-4; clone_size: .; cdr3_aa: CASSLRGGGEKLFF
v_call: TRBV5-6; j_call: TRBJ1-5; clone_size: .; cdr3_aa: CASSFLRAGGSQPQHF
v_call: TRBV29-1; j_call: TRBJ1-2; clone_size: .; cdr3_aa: CSVDLPGAENGYTF
v_call: TRBV6-7; j_call: TRBJ2-7; clone_size: .; cdr3_aa: CASSFRQGAYEQYF
v_call: TRBV14; j_call: TRBJ2-5; clone_size: .; cdr3_aa: CASSLGTWGIHQETQYF
v_call: TRBV7-9; j_call: TRBJ2-7; clone_size: .; cdr3_aa: CASSPSGSPYEQYF
v_call: TRBV7-2; j_call: TRBJ1-5; clone_size: once; cdr3_aa: CASSLSTRQPQHF
v_call: TRBV2; j_call: TRBJ1-4; clone_size: .; cdr3_aa: CASSRQHTNEKLFF
v_call: TRBV28; j_call: TRBJ1-5; clone_size: .; cdr3_aa: CASSLSFQPQHF
v_call: TRBV5-1; j_call: TRBJ2-1; clone_size: .; cdr3_aa: CASSLRTTYNEQFF
v_call: TRBV28; j_call: TRBJ1-1; clone_size: .; cdr3_aa: CASSLLRENTEAFF
v_call: TRBV5-1; j_call: TRBJ2-3; clone_size: .; cdr3_aa: CASSLRGFGSEADTQYF
v_call: TRBV7-3; j_call: TRBJ1-1; clone_size: .; cdr3_aa: CASSLTGMNTEAFF
v_call: TRBV27; j_call: TRBJ2-7; clone_size: once; cdr3_aa: CASSSVYEQYF
v_call: TRBV28; j_call: TRBJ1-1; clone_size: few; cdr3_aa: CASRGNTEAFF
v_call: TRBV28; j_call: TRBJ1-4; clone_size: .; cdr3_aa: CASSLLGTGVREKLFF
v_call: TRBV18; j_call: TRBJ1-5; clone_size: .; cdr3_aa: CASSPRQTGPFDQPQHF
v_call: TRBV7-2; j_call: TRBJ1-3; clone_size: .; cdr3_aa: CASSFPLGNGNTIYF
v_call: TRBV11-2; j_call: TRBJ2-7; clone_size: once; cdr3_aa: CASSLGAYEQYF
v_call: TRBV2; j_call: TRBJ2-7; clone_size: .; cdr3_aa: CASNMGQGAYEQYF
v_call: TRBV27; j_call: TRBJ2-1; clone_size: .; cdr3_aa: CASSPSQGLGGGEQFF
v_call: TRBV30; j_call: TRBJ2-3; clone_size: .; cdr3_aa: CACSSGVDTQYF
v_call: TRBV6-6; j_call: TRBJ2-7; clone_size: .; cdr3_aa: CASSPGPPLEQYF
v_call: TRBV29-1; j_call: TRBJ2-7; clone_size: many; cdr3_aa: CSVEEETDDYEQYF
v_call: TRBV30; j_call: TRBJ1-4; clone_size: .; cdr3_aa: CAWSVGYNEKLFF
v_call: TRBV5-4; j_call: TRBJ2-3; clone_size: .; cdr3_aa: CASSLAPDTQYF
v_call: TRBV9; j_call: TRBJ2-1; clone_size: .; cdr3_aa: CASSASGTSGIDEQFF
v_call: TRBV5-6; j_call: TRBJ2-5; clone_size: .; cdr3_aa: CASSALGGSETQYF
v_call: TRBV7-2; j_call: TRBJ2-7; clone_size: .; cdr3_aa: CASSLGGHEQYF